This TCR beta chain was captured by sequencing in a study of shared clonotypes between healthy human individuals. The germline V gene encodes CDR1 SEHNR and CDR2 FQNEAQ (reference sequence). The ends were cut back, 5 bases at V and 8 bases at J, with 10 bases in the middle. CDR3 length: 12 residues. The protocol was immunoSEQ multiplex PCR, while the TCRdb copy is restricted to in-frame clones and leaves out a portion. The repertoire holds approximately 1.5 million clones, with approximately 98.5% as singletons. Specimen: naive CD4+ T cells sorted from blood. Subset reported: CD45RA+ positively selected. J is TRBJ2-1 and V is TRBV7-9; D ambiguous. The clonotype originates from a man aged 30 to 39 in good health. The CDR3 region has the DNA TGTGCCAGCAGCCCACTTAATCATGAGCAGTTCTTC. It yields the protein CASSPLNHEQFF. The complete variable domain, with remaining parts taken from reference TRBV7-9 and TRBJ2-1, reads DTGVSQNPRHKITKRGQNVTFRCDPISEHNRLYWYRQTLGQGPEFLTYFQNEAQLEKSRLLSDRFSAERPKGSFSTLEIQRTEQGDSAMYLCASSPLNHEQFFGPGTRLTVL.